This passage covers 30 T cell receptor beta chains from one sample sequenced in a study of blood T cell repertoires in COVID-19. Profiled with immunoSEQ multiplex PCR; TCRdb holds only in-frame clones, not every one. The data contain roughly 78,000 clones, more than 75% of them seen just once; the ten biggest clones take up about 2.1%. The specimen was peripheral blood. All receptors derive from a woman aged 60-75 years with acute or convalescent COVID-19.

This clone has a single count. This rearrangement joins TRBV28 to TRBJ1-5; 7 nucleotides line up with TRBD1. The CDR3 totals 16 residues. CDR1 is MDHEN and CDR2 is SYDVKM in the germline V gene. Trimming at V came to 6 bases and at J to 6 bases, leaving 14 bases not matched to a gene. CDR3 bases: TGTGCCAGCAGCGAAGAAACAGGGGTACGCGGTCAGCCCCAGCATTTT. It yields the protein CASSEETGVRGQPQHF. The entire variable domain, with the rest obtained from reference TRBV28 and TRBJ1-5, is as follows: DVKVTQSSRYLVKRTGEKVFLECVQDMDHENMFWYRQDPGLGLRLIYFSYDVKMKEKGDIPEGYSVSREKKERFSLILESASTNQTSMYLCASSEETGVRGQPQHFGDGTRLSIL.

V usage is TRBV3-1 (or the pseudogene TRBV3-2) and J usage is TRBJ2-2; D remains ambiguous. The CDR3 contains 15 residues. The V gene's germline CDR1 is LGHDT and CDR2 YNNKEL (reference sequence). V was trimmed by 6 bases and J by 6 bases, leaving 17 bases between them. The CDR3 nucleotides read TGTGCCAGCAGACAACTCCCAGGATTGGCCGGGGAGCTGTTTTTT. Translated, it gives CASRQLPGLAGELFF.

The gene calls are TRBV19 and TRBJ2-2; the D gene is possibly TRBD1 (6 bases). V was pared by 3 bases and J by 6 bases, with 11 bases between. Germline loops: CDR1 LNHDA, CDR2 SQIVND (reference sequence). The CDR3 consists of 14 residues. The chain's CDR3 is CASSIPYRAGELFF. The CDR3 DNA reads TGTGCCAGTAGTATCCCCTACAGGGCCGGGGAGCTGTTTTTT.

The chain recombines TRBV15 with TRBJ2-5; perhaps TRBD2 as D (7 bases). Germline V gene sequence: CDR1 LNHNV, CDR2 YYDKDF (reference sequence). V dropped 1 base and J dropped 4 bases, with 16 bases sitting between them. CDR3 length: 16 residues. For the CDR3, the DNA is TGTGCCACCAGCAGAGCCGCGGGGGCGGCCCCAGAGACCCAGTACTTC. Its translation: CATSRAAGAAPETQYF.

The chain has TRBV7-9 and TRBJ2-3; 7 bases agree with TRBD2. The CDR3 runs 17 residues. Germline CDR1 and CDR2: SEHNR and FQNEAQ (reference sequence). Trimming removed 5 bases from V and 6 bases from J; junction bases left unmatched: 17. The DNA for the CDR3 is TGTGCCAGCAGCCTTAGGGGACTATTGGCGCACACGGATACGCAGTATTTT. Protein sequence: CASSLRGLLAHTDTQYF.

The CDR3 here is CASGGGSNYYEQYF. The CDR3 DNA follows: TGTGCCAGCGGGGGGGGGTCTAACTACTACGAGCAGTACTTC. The V call is TRBV6-5, the J call TRBJ2-7; 7 nucleotides agree with TRBD2. The CDR3 is 14 residues long. V shed 8 bases, J shed 3 bases, and the junction held 10 bases outside the gene matches. CDR1 is MNHEY, CDR2 SVGAGI, per germline.

This chain links TRBV24-1 with TRBJ1-1; D may be TRBD1 (5 bases). Germline V lookup: CDR1 KGHDR, CDR2 SFDVKD. CDR3 length: 13 amino acids. With 5 bases removed from V and 8 bases from J, the gap between germline ends came to 14 bases. The CDR3: CATSGRGPGEAFF. The CDR3 bases are TGTGCCACCAGTGGGAGGGGTCCAGGGGAAGCTTTCTTT.

The chain couples TRBV4-2 to TRBJ2-3; 7 bases agree with TRBD2. V lost 4 bases to trimming and J lost 5 bases; unmatched junction nucleotides: 9. The CDR3 extends over 15 amino acids. The germline V gene has CDR1 LGHNA and CDR2 YNFKEQ. In DNA, the CDR3 is TGTGCCAGCAGCCTCCTCGGGGGGATGGTAGATACGCAGTATTTT. This gives the protein CASSLLGGMVDTQYF.

This clone is medium-sized (0.01 to 0.1%) by share. This chain connects TRBV28 to TRBJ2-7; TRBD1 matches 8 bases. The CDR3 has 16 amino acids. Germline lookup yields CDR1 MDHEN and CDR2 SYDVKM. Losses at the gene ends were 6 bases for V and 3 bases for J; bases not matched to a gene: 13. The CDR3 DNA follows: TGTGCCAGCAGAAAGGACTACGGGACAGGTAACTACGAGCAGTACTTC. Protein sequence: CASRKDYGTGNYEQYF.

CDR3 sequence: CASSNVDRVGTF. As DNA, the CDR3 is TGTGCCAGCAGTAACGTGGACAGGGTGGGCACCTTC. The rearrangement uses TRBV12-3 or TRBV12-4 and TRBJ1-2; TRBD1 matches 8 bases. The ends lost 5 bases at V and 13 bases at J; junction bases unmatched: 9. The CDR3 covers 12 residues.

The chain carries TRBV12-3 or TRBV12-4 and TRBJ1-1, with 8 bases lining up with TRBD1. This CDR3 spans 13 amino acids. J lost 5 bases, V lost 6 bases, and 5 bases had no gene match. CDR3 in amino acids: CASSYGQGTEAFF. The CDR3 DNA sequence: TGTGCCAGCAGCTATGGACAGGGAACTGAAGCTTTCTTT.

The chain joins TRBV2 to TRBJ2-3; the match to TRBD2 covers 13 bases. V lost 2 bases, J lost 0 bases, and 5 bases stayed unmatched. CDR1 SNHLY and CDR2 FYNNEI come from the germline V gene. This CDR3 has 18 amino acids. The CDR3 is CASSEILAGGVSTDTQYF. The CDR3, as DNA: TGTGCCAGCAGTGAAATACTAGCGGGGGGGGTCAGCACAGATACGCAGTATTTT.

This clone came up a few times. The V call is TRBV18, the J call TRBJ1-1, with 8 positions matching TRBD1. CDR3 length: 15 residues. V shed 3 bases, J shed 3 bases, and the junction held 6 bases outside the gene matches. CDR1 and CDR2 (germline): KGHSH, LQKENI. CDR3 nucleotide sequence: TGTGCCAGCTCACCCCGGACAGGGATGGACACTGAAGCTTTCTTT. As protein: CASSPRTGMDTEAFF.

The J gene is TRBJ2-7, the V gene TRBV6-5; 10 bases line up with TRBD1. Germline V gives CDR1 MNHEY, CDR2 SVGAGI. CDR3 size: 15 residues. V lost 5 bases and J lost 1; bases outside the gene matches: 5. The CDR3 is CASSPGTGASYEQYF. The CDR3 DNA follows: TGTGCCAGCAGTCCGGGGACAGGGGCGTCCTACGAGCAGTACTTC.

The chain carries TRBV7-3 and TRBJ2-1; 7 nucleotides align to TRBD1. The CDR3 covers 14 residues. V lost 5 bases to trimming and J lost 4 bases; unmatched junction nucleotides: 5. In germline, CDR1 is SGHTA, CDR2 FQGTGA. Here the CDR3 reads CASSRTGQYNEQFF. The DNA for the CDR3 is TGTGCCAGCAGCCGAACGGGACAGTACAATGAGCAGTTCTTC.

The chain joins TRBV25-1 to TRBJ2-3; TRBD2 is a possible D gene (6 bases). Per germline, CDR1 MGHDK and CDR2 SYGVNS. The length of the CDR3 is 14 residues. Trimming cost V 3 bases and J 2 bases, with 9 bases left between them. The CDR3 nucleotides are TGTGCCAGCAGTGAGGCTAGCGTCACAGATACGCAGTATTTT. The encoded protein is CASSEASVTDTQYF.

The gene calls are TRBV18 and TRBJ2-1; TRBD1 is a possible D gene (5 bases). The V gene's germline CDR1 is KGHSH and CDR2 LQKENI. Trimming cost V 5 bases and J 10 bases, with 18 bases left between them. CDR3 length: 14 residues. CDR3 DNA: TGTGCCAGCTCATCAGAATATCAGGGTGGGGAGCAGTTCTTC. It yields the protein CASSSEYQGGEQFF.

J is TRBJ2-7 and V is TRBV6-2 or TRBV6-3; no reliable D call. V gave up 5 bases and J gave up 2 bases, with 13 bases separating them. This CDR3 comprises 14 residues. Germline values: CDR1 MNHEY, CDR2 SVGEGT. The CDR3 loop is CASSTLEITYEQYF. The CDR3 DNA is TGTGCCAGCAGTACCCTAGAGATAACCTACGAGCAGTACTTC.

The V and J genes are TRBV7-9 and TRBJ1-6; 8 bases map to TRBD1. The CDR3 runs to 15 residues. Germline V gene sequence: CDR1 SEHNR, CDR2 FQNEAQ (reference sequence). V lost 2 bases to trimming and J lost 10 bases; unmatched junction nucleotides: 7. The CDR3 nucleotides read TGTGCCAGCAGCTTACAGGGGGCGGTAGGGTCACCCCTCCACTTT. Translation: CASSLQGAVGSPLHF.

The V and J genes are TRBV11-2 and TRBJ2-1; TRBD2 agrees at 11 bases. The CDR3 runs 16 residues. The V gene's germline CDR1 is SGHAT and CDR2 FQNNGV. V was clipped by 5 bases and J by 3 bases; unmatched bases: 6. CDR3 sequence reads: CASSKPLAGVYNEQFF. The CDR3 DNA follows: TGTGCCAGCAGCAAACCACTAGCGGGAGTCTACAATGAGCAGTTCTTC.

This chain joins TRBV6-5 and TRBJ2-7; 7 bases agree with TRBD2. CDR1 is MNHEY and CDR2 is SVGAGI in the germline V gene. The CDR3 contains 16 residues. Trimming took 0 bases from V and 2 from J; bases not matched to a gene: 7. The CDR3: CASSYSSSGLTYEQYF. The CDR3 DNA reads as TGTGCCAGCAGTTACTCTAGTAGCGGGCTGACCTACGAGCAGTACTTC.

The chain uses TRBV9 and TRBJ1-4; D is unresolved. Trimming stripped 4 bases from V and 8 bases from J, with 15 bases between. The CDR3 is 14 amino acids. Germline V gene data show CDR1 as SGDLS and CDR2 as YYNGEE. The CDR3 reads CASSPGLWEEKLFF. In nucleotides, the CDR3 is TGTGCCAGCAGCCCCGGACTCTGGGAGGAAAAACTGTTTTTT.

This chain connects TRBV15 to TRBJ2-1; TRBD2 might be the D (6 bases). The germline V gene encodes CDR1 LNHNV and CDR2 YYDKDF (reference sequence). V was trimmed by 3 bases and J by 4 bases, leaving 13 bases between them. The CDR3 totals 15 residues. CDR3 sequence reads: CATSRDLAQYNEQFF. The CDR3 DNA is TGTGCCACCAGCAGGGACCTAGCGCAATACAATGAGCAGTTCTTC.

V is TRBV9 and J is TRBJ1-2; D is unresolved. This CDR3 is built from 12 residues. From germline, CDR1 is SGDLS and CDR2 YYNGEE. Trimming stripped 2 bases from V and 6 bases from J, with 8 bases between. The CDR3 spells CASSVNRDGYTF. Here the CDR3 DNA reads TGTGCCAGCAGCGTGAACAGAGATGGCTACACCTTC.

The J gene is TRBJ2-2, the V gene TRBV11-3; 7 bases line up with TRBD2. Germline trimming cut 0 bases from V and 3 bases from J; bases unmatched to any gene: 1. Germline V gives CDR1 SGHNT, CDR2 YENEEA. There are 15 residues in the CDR3. CDR3 DNA: TGTGCCAGCAGCTTAGACGGGGGGTACACCGGGGAGCTGTTTTTT. Translating it yields CASSLDGGYTGELFF.

This clone was counted a few times. The chain recombines TRBV5-6 with TRBJ2-7; the D gene is possibly TRBD2 (5 bases). Germline lookup yields CDR1 SGHDT and CDR2 YYEEEE. The CDR3 contains 16 residues. Deletions cut 2 bases from V and 0 bases from J, with 15 bases between. CDR3 residues: CASSFLSAGSSYEQYF. CDR3 bases: TGTGCCAGCAGCTTTTTATCGGCGGGCAGCTCCTACGAGCAGTACTTC.

CDR3 sequence (DNA): TGTGCCAGTAGTACCGGACAGGGAGCGAACACTGAAGCTTTCTTT. This encodes CASSTGQGANTEAFF. The chain uses TRBV19 and TRBJ1-1, with TRBD1 identical over 8 bases. The ends lost 4 bases at V and 1 base at J; junction bases unmatched: 5. The CDR3 contains 15 residues. From germline, CDR1 is LNHDA and CDR2 SQIVND (reference sequence).

This chain links TRBV30 with TRBJ2-4, with 8 bases matching TRBD2. CDR3 length equals 16 residues. Germline lookup yields CDR1 GTSNPN and CDR2 SVGIG (reference sequence). V lost 0 bases and J lost 2; bases outside the gene matches: 6. Written as DNA, the CDR3 is TGTGCCTGGAGTGTGTCGGGGGGGTTGACCAAAAACATTCAGTACTTC. Translation gives CAWSVSGGLTKNIQYF.

The genes are TRBV23-1 and TRBJ1-2, with D hard to call. TRBV23-1 qualifies as an ORF whose function is uncertain. This CDR3 comprises 15 residues. V lost 1 base, J lost 8 bases, and 17 bases lay in between. This CDR3 reads CASSQCEKARSGYTF. In nucleotides, the CDR3 is TGCGCCAGCAGTCAATGTGAAAAGGCCAGGTCGGGCTACACCTTC.

The gene calls are TRBV7-9 and TRBJ1-1; TRBD1 matches at 8 bases. CDR3 length: 16 amino acids. Looked up from germline, CDR1 is SEHNR and CDR2 is FQNEAQ (reference sequence). The V and J ends lost 5 bases and 5 bases, in that order; junction bases with no gene match: 13. The CDR3 region is CASSPLPAGGWTEAFF. The CDR3 region has the DNA TGTGCCAGCAGCCCCCTACCTGCAGGGGGCTGGACTGAAGCTTTCTTT.